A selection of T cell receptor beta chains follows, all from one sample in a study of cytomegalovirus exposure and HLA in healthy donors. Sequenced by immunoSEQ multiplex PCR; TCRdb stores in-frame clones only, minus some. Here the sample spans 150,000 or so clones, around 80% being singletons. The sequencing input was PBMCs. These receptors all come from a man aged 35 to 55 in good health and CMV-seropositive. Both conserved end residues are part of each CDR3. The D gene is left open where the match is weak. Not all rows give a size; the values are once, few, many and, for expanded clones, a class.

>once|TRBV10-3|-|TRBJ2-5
CAISESPPVVQETQYF
TGTGCCATCAGTGAGTCCCCCCCAGTTGTACAAGAGACCCAGTACTTC
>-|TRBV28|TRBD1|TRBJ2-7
CASTSPQGATSSPLREQYF
TGTGCCAGCACTTCCCCACAGGGGGCCACCTCTTCCCCCTTGCGGGAGCAGTACTTC
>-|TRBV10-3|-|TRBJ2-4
CARNGGSFGKNIQYF
TGTGCCCGCAACGGGGGTTCTTTCGGCAAAAACATTCAGTACTTC
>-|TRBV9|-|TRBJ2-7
CASSVADRTYEQYF
TGTGCCAGCAGCGTAGCAGACAGAACCTACGAGCAGTACTTC
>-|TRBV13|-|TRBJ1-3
CASSSPVGNTIYF
TGTGCCAGCAGCTCCCCCGTAGGAAACACCATATATTTT
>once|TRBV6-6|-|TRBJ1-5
CASSYDSWQPQHF
TGTGCCAGCAGTTACGACAGTTGGCAGCCCCAGCATTTT
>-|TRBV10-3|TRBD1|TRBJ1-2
CAISPGTGENYGYTF
TGTGCCATCAGCCCCGGGACAGGGGAAAACTATGGCTACACCTTC
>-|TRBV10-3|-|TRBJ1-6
CAISEPDLPLHF
TGTGCCATCAGTGAGCCCGACTTGCCCCTCCACTTT
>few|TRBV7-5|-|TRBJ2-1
CVRSLGGSWGYNEQFF
TGTGTCAGAAGCTTAGGAGGGTCTTGGGGTTACAATGAGCAGTTCTTC
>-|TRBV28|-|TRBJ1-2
CASNSGRHYGYTF
TGTGCCAGTAATTCGGGAAGGCACTATGGCTACACCTTC
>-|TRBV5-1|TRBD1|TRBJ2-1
CASSLPPTGISDEQFF
TGCGCCAGCAGCTTACCCCCGACAGGGATTAGCGATGAGCAGTTCTTC
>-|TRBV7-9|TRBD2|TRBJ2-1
CASSRDYPGRFF
TGTGCCAGCAGCAGGGACTACCCTGGGCGGTTCTTC
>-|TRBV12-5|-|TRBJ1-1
CASGLVGGTEAFF
TGTGCTAGTGGTTTGGTAGGGGGCACTGAAGCTTTCTTT
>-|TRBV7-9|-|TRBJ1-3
CASSLDRVSGNTIYF
TGTGCCAGCAGCTTAGACAGGGTATCTGGAAACACCATATATTTT
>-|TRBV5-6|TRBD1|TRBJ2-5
CASSRGQGSLETQYF
TGTGCCAGCAGCCGGGGACAGGGGTCCTTGGAGACCCAGTACTTC
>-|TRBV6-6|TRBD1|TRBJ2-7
CASRDRVIHEQYF
TGTGCCAGCCGGGACAGGGTTATCCACGAGCAGTACTTC
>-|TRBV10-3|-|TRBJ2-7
CAITDGGAEQYF
TGTGCCATCACTGATGGAGGAGCGGAGCAGTACTTC
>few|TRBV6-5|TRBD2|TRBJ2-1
CASMKTSGSYNEQFF
TGTGCCAGCATGAAGACTAGCGGGTCCTACAATGAGCAGTTCTTC
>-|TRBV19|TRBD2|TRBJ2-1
CASNGGRAHNEQFF
TGTGCCAGTAACGGAGGGAGGGCCCACAATGAGCAGTTCTTC
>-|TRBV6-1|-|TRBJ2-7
CPGGSYEQYF
TGCCCCGGGGGTTCCTACGAGCAGTACTTC
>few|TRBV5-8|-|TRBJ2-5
CASSLTHQETQYF
TGTGCCAGCAGCTTGACTCACCAAGAGACCCAGTACTTC
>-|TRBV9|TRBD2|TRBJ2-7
CASSAGLAGNEQYF
TGTGCCAGCAGCGCGGGACTAGCGGGAAACGAGCAGTACTTC
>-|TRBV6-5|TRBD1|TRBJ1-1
CASSPTGADTEAFF
TGTGCCAGCAGCCCGACAGGGGCGGACACTGAAGCTTTCTTT
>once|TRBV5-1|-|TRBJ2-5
CASSNGQPQETQYF
TGCGCCAGCAGCAATGGACAGCCCCAAGAGACCCAGTACTTC
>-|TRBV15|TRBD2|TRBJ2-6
CATSDGGRAGANVLTF
TGTGCCACCAGCGACGGGGGGAGGGCTGGGGCCAACGTCCTGACTTTC
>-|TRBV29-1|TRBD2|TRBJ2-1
CSVEPTTSGSIYEQFF
TGCAGCGTTGAACCCACCACCAGCGGGAGTATCTATGAGCAGTTCTTC
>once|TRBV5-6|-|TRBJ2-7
CASSLEPSVTYEQYF
TGTGCCAGCAGCTTGGAGCCTAGCGTAACCTACGAGCAGTACTTC
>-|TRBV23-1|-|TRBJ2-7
CVLLSPAGQGGVHYEQYF
TGCGTACTCTTGTCTCCAGCAGGCCAGGGGGGTGTCCACTACGAGCAGTACTTC
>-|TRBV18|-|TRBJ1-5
CASSPGRGSSSDQPQHF
TGTGCCAGCTCACCGGGCAGGGGTAGCTCCTCCGATCAGCCCCAGCATTTT
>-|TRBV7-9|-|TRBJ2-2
CASSLSPYDGELFF
TGTGCCAGCAGCTTGAGTCCGTATGACGGGGAGCTGTTTTTT
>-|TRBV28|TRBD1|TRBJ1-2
CASTDWGDRCTTF
TGTGCCAGCACAGACTGGGGGGACAGGTGTACCACCTTC
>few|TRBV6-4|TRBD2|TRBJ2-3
CASSSTSGRGADTQYF
TGTGCCAGCAGTTCCACCAGCGGGAGAGGTGCAGATACGCAGTATTTT
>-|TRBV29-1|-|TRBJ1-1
CSVGGGLEAFF
TGCAGCGTGGGGGGGGGTCTTGAAGCTTTCTTT
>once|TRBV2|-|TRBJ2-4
CASSGQYKNIQYF
TGTGCCAGCAGTGGACAGTACAAAAACATTCAGTACTTC
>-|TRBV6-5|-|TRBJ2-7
CASSSLSGADYEQYF
TGTGCCAGCAGTTCACTCTCAGGGGCGGACTACGAGCAGTACTTC
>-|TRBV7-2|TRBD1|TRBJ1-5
CASSLGQGRVPQHF
TGTGCCAGCAGCCTAGGACAGGGAAGGGTGCCCCAGCATTTT
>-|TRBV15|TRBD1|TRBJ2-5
CATSRAGGRQETQYF
TGTGCCACCAGCAGGGCAGGGGGTCGCCAAGAGACCCAGTACTTC